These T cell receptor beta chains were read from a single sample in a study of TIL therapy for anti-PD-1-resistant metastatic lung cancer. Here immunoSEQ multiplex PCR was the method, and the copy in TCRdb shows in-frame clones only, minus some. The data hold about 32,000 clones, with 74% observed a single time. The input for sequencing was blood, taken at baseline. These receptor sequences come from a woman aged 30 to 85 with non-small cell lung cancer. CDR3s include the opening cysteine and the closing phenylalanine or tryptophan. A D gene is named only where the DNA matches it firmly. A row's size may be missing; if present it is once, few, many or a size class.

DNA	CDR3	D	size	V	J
TGTGCCAGTAGTATAGAGGGTGAGAGCTCTGGGGCCAACGTCCTGACTTTC	CASSIEGESSGANVLTF	NA	medium-sized	TRBV19	TRBJ2-6
TGTGCCAGCGGAATAGCGGGACAAGAGACCCAGTACTTC	CASGIAGQETQYF	TRBD2	NA	TRBV7-8	TRBJ2-5
TGTGCCAGCAGCCTAAGCACAATCGGAAACACCATATATTTT	CASSLSTIGNTIYF	NA	once	TRBV7-8	TRBJ1-3
TGTGCCAGCAGCGTAGAAGCCGGACGGAGGGGAGGGTATGGCTACACCTTC	CASSVEAGRRGGYGYTF	NA	NA	TRBV9	TRBJ1-2
TGTGCCAGCAGTTACTCGACAGGGCAGGGCTACACCTTC	CASSYSTGQGYTF	TRBD1	NA	TRBV6-5	TRBJ1-2
TGTGCCAGCAGTCCTCGACAGGGTCCCGCCCTCCGACAGTTCTTC	CASSPRQGPALRQFF	TRBD1	NA	TRBV6-5	TRBJ2-1
TGTGCCAGCAGTTACCAGTATGGCTACACCTTC	CASSYQYGYTF	NA	NA	TRBV28	TRBJ1-2
TGTGCCAGCAGTGGAAGACAGGGTTCTAATAGCAATCAGCCCCAGCATTTT	CASSGRQGSNSNQPQHF	TRBD1	NA	TRBV6-1	TRBJ1-5
TGTGCCAGCAGTGGGATCGGGACTACAGGTGAGCAGTTCTTC	CASSGIGTTGEQFF	TRBD2	NA	TRBV6-1	TRBJ2-1
TGTGCCATCAGAGCCTCTAGCGGGAGGGGTAGCTCCTACGAGCAGTACTTC	CAIRASSGRGSSYEQYF	TRBD2	NA	TRBV10-3	TRBJ2-7
TGTGCCAGCAGTCGCGGGACTATTCCCGGGGAGCTGTTTTTT	CASSRGTIPGELFF	TRBD2	NA	TRBV6-5	TRBJ2-2
TGTGCCAGCAGCCATCAGGACAGGGATGCTGAAGCTTTCTTT	CASSHQDRDAEAFF	TRBD1	few	TRBV4-2	TRBJ1-1
TGTGCCAGCACTCCCGGACAGCCGGGGAACACCATATATTTT	CASTPGQPGNTIYF	NA	NA	TRBV28	TRBJ1-3
TGTGCTAGTGGGGCCCGGGCCCTAGTGGGCTACGAGCAGTACTTC	CASGARALVGYEQYF	NA	NA	TRBV12-5	TRBJ2-7
TGTGCCAGCAGTTTTCGGGGCTCCGGCGAGCAGTACTTC	CASSFRGSGEQYF	NA	NA	TRBV6-6	TRBJ2-7
TGTGCCAGCAGTTTGAACAGGGGGCACAATGAGCAGTTCTTC	CASSLNRGHNEQFF	TRBD1	NA	TRBV25-1	TRBJ2-1
TGTGCCTGGAGTGTACAACGGGGTCCCTACGAGCAGTACTTC	CAWSVQRGPYEQYF	NA	NA	TRBV30	TRBJ2-7
TGTGCCAGCAGTGAAGATGGGAGAAGGGAGACGAACACTGAAGCTTTCTTT	CASSEDGRRETNTEAFF	NA	few	TRBV6-1	TRBJ1-1
TGTGCCAGCACCCGTCCGGGGCAACACACTGAAGCTTTCTTT	CASTRPGQHTEAFF	NA	NA	TRBV6-1	TRBJ1-1
TGCGCCAGCAGCTGGTCCCCTCAGGGAGATACGCAGTATTTT	CASSWSPQGDTQYF	NA	NA	TRBV5-1	TRBJ2-3
TGCAGTGTTTGGGTAGGGACCCAGCATTTT	CSVWVGTQHF	NA	NA	TRBV20-1	TRBJ1-5
TGTGCCAGCATGTATGACTCGAGCTCCTACGAGCAGTACTTC	CASMYDSSSYEQYF	NA	NA	TRBV2	TRBJ2-7
TGTGCCAGCAGCGTAGACAGGGCCACAGATACGCAGTATTTT	CASSVDRATDTQYF	NA	once	TRBV9	TRBJ2-3
TGTGCCAGCAGTTTAGGAGGCGGGAGAGGCCACGAGCAGTACTTC	CASSLGGGRGHEQYF	TRBD2	NA	TRBV28	TRBJ2-7
TGTGCCAGCAGGCCAGGTGTACGTAACACTGAAGCTTTCTTT	CASRPGVRNTEAFF	NA	NA	TRBV5-6	TRBJ1-1
TGCGCCAGCAGTGTGAACACCCAAGAGACCCAGTACTTC	CASSVNTQETQYF	NA	NA	TRBV10-1	TRBJ2-5
TGTGCCAGCAGCCAAGAAAGCGGACGGAGAGATACGCAGTATTTT	CASSQESGRRDTQYF	NA	NA	TRBV4-2	TRBJ2-3
TGTGCCAGCAGTGTCGGCTTGCCCCAGCATTTT	CASSVGLPQHF	NA	NA	TRBV6-5	TRBJ1-5
TGTGCCAGCAGTGAGGACAGGGATTTCGAGCAGTACTTC	CASSEDRDFEQYF	TRBD1	NA	TRBV2	TRBJ2-7
TGTGCCAGCAGCTTATCCCAGGTTTCGGGGCCCCAGCATTTT	CASSLSQVSGPQHF	NA	NA	TRBV7-9	TRBJ1-5
TGTGCCAGCCCTCCCCGTCACGAGCAGTACTTC	CASPPRHEQYF	NA	NA	TRBV11-2	TRBJ2-7
TGCGCCAGCAGCATACAGGGCCTTAGCACAGATACGCAGTATTTT	CASSIQGLSTDTQYF	NA	NA	TRBV5-1	TRBJ2-3
TGCAGCGTTGACAGGGGCCACGAGCAGTACTTC	CSVDRGHEQYF	NA	NA	TRBV29-1	TRBJ2-7
TGCAGCGTTGGCTCAGGGGGCGGTAGGTACGAGCAGTACTTC	CSVGSGGGRYEQYF	TRBD1	NA	TRBV29-1	TRBJ2-7
TGTGCCAGCAGTGAGTCTAGCGGGAGTGAAGAGCAGTTCTTC	CASSESSGSEEQFF	TRBD2	NA	TRBV6-1	TRBJ2-1
TGTGCCAGTATACAGGGGGCCGGAGGGCCCCAGCATTTT	CASIQGAGGPQHF	TRBD1	NA	TRBV7-8	TRBJ1-5
TGTGCCAGTAGTAAGGTAGCGGGAGACCCAGCCTACGAGCAGTACTTC	CASSKVAGDPAYEQYF	TRBD2	NA	TRBV19	TRBJ2-7
TGTGCCAGCAGCAATCGGGGGCCTTCCCACTCCTACGAGCAGTACTTC	CASSNRGPSHSYEQYF	NA	NA	TRBV14	TRBJ2-7
TGTGCCAGCTCACCAATGACTGGGTCCACCGGGGAGCTGTTTTTT	CASSPMTGSTGELFF	NA	NA	TRBV18	TRBJ2-2
TGTGCCAGCTCAGGGAACACTGAAGCTTTCTTT	CASSGNTEAFF	NA	NA	TRBV6-5	TRBJ1-1
TGTGCCAGCAGCTACCCAGGGGGTTCCTACAATGAGCAGTTCTTC	CASSYPGGSYNEQFF	TRBD1	NA	TRBV7-8	TRBJ2-1
TGTGCCAGCAGCTTCTGGCCAAACAATGAGCAGTTCTTC	CASSFWPNNEQFF	NA	NA	TRBV7-2	TRBJ2-1
TGTGCCAGTAGTATCGACAGAACAGGGGGCTACACCTTC	CASSIDRTGGYTF	NA	NA	TRBV19	TRBJ1-2
TGTGCCAGCGCTCCCATCCGAGACAGTCTGTTCTTC	CASAPIRDSLFF	NA	NA	TRBV6-6	TRBJ2-1
TGCGCCAGCCAGACCGGGACTAGCGGGACTACGTCGCAGTACTTC	CASQTGTSGTTSQYF	TRBD2	once	TRBV5-1	TRBJ2-7
TGTGCCATCAGGGGAGCGGGGACTAGCACAGATACGCAGTATTTT	CAIRGAGTSTDTQYF	TRBD2	NA	TRBV10-3	TRBJ2-3
TGTGCCAGCAGTGAAGCGTGGGGACTCACAGATACGCAGTATTTT	CASSEAWGLTDTQYF	NA	NA	TRBV2	TRBJ2-3
TGCGCCAGCAGTTCGACAGCTGCGAACTACGAGCAGTACTTC	CASSSTAANYEQYF	NA	NA	TRBV10-1	TRBJ2-7
TGCGCCAGCAGTCCTAGCGGTCTCCAACTGGATACGCAGTATTTT	CASSPSGLQLDTQYF	TRBD2	few	TRBV4-1	TRBJ2-3
TGTGCCAGCAGTTGGGACAGGGGAGCGCGTGACACCGGGGAGCTGTTTTTT	CASSWDRGARDTGELFF	TRBD1	NA	TRBV6-4	TRBJ2-2
TGTGCCAGCAGCTCCCCCACATCGAACAAAGAGACCCAGTACTTC	CASSSPTSNKETQYF	NA	once	TRBV5-4	TRBJ2-5
TGTGCCAGCAGCCGGACGTTCGAGCAGTACTTC	CASSRTFEQYF	NA	few	TRBV7-9	TRBJ2-7
TGTGCCAGCAGTTTAAGGTCGGGCTCTGGTACCCAGTACTTC	CASSLRSGSGTQYF	NA	NA	TRBV28	TRBJ2-5